Presented here are 23 T cell receptor beta chains from one specimen sequenced in a study of beta chain features in type 1 diabetes. Expressed TCRB transcripts were sequenced after all isolated RNA was converted to cDNA. Some clones are missing from TCRdb's copy, which holds only in-frame ones; the method was immunoSEQ multiplex PCR. The sample yields hundreds of thousands of clones, roughly a sixth seen once. The sequenced material came from naive CD4+ T cells from blood. These receptor sequences come from a man aged 18 to 30 in good health.

The rearrangement joins TRBV6-6 to TRBJ2-4; perhaps TRBD2 as D (5 bases). This CDR3 region has 15 residues. Between the trimmed V and J ends, which lost 6 bases and 1 base, there was a span of 13 bases. From germline, CDR1 is MNHNY and CDR2 SVGAGI (reference sequence). The CDR3 DNA sequence: TGTGCCAGCAGCCTAGCCCGACACGCCAAAAACATTCAGTACTTC. Amino acid sequence: CASSLARHAKNIQYF.

This clone was seen more than once but under ten times. CDR3 DNA: TGCAGCGTTGCCCTAGATACGCAGTATTTT. Amino acids: CSVALDTQYF. The J gene is TRBJ2-3, the V gene TRBV29-1; D uncertain. V gave up 4 bases and J gave up 5 bases, with 4 bases separating them. The CDR3 runs to 10 residues. Germline V gene data show CDR1 as SQVTM and CDR2 as ANQGSEA.

Only one count was recorded for this clone. The rearrangement uses TRBV6-5 and TRBJ1-5; D call uncertain. The ends were cut back, 7 bases at V and 2 bases at J, with 12 bases in the middle. The CDR3 runs to 14 residues. Germline CDR1 reads MNHEY; CDR2 reads SVGAGI. In nucleotides, the CDR3 is TGTGCCAGCACCTCCGGGTCGGGCAATCAGCCCCAGCATTTT. This encodes CASTSGSGNQPQHF.

Written as DNA, the CDR3 is TGTGCCAGCAGCTGGACAGGGGCGAACTATGGCTACACCTTC. Its protein product is CASSWTGANYGYTF. V and J are TRBV7-2 and TRBJ1-2; TRBD1 matches at 9 bases. The CDR3 is made up of 14 amino acids. The germline V gene has CDR1 SGHTA and CDR2 FQGNSA. The ends lost 4 bases at V and 2 bases at J; junction bases unmatched: 2.

In this sample, this clone turned up a few times. This chain joins TRBV15 and TRBJ1-5; D ambiguous. The CDR3 loop spans 14 amino acids. The germline V and J ends were trimmed by 0 bases and 11 bases, with 14 bases remaining between them. Germline CDR1 is LNHNV and CDR2 is YYDKDF (reference sequence). Here the CDR3 reads CATSRDRQARSQHF. CDR3 sequence (DNA): TGTGCCACCAGCAGAGACCGTCAGGCGCGGTCCCAGCATTTT.

A single count supports this clone. CDR3 sequence: CASSPRQNNQPQHF. The CDR3 bases are TGTGCCAGCAGCCCCCGACAGAACAATCAGCCCCAGCATTTT. The rearrangement uses TRBV7-3 and TRBJ1-5, with D perhaps TRBD1 (5 bases). Between the trimmed V and J ends, which lost 5 bases and 3 bases, there was a span of 11 bases. CDR3 length: 14 residues. Germline CDR1 is SGHTA and CDR2 is FQGTGA.

The rearrangement joins TRBV20-1 to TRBJ1-2; no firm D call. Germline-derived CDR1 and CDR2 are DFQATT and SNEGSKA (reference sequence). The CDR3 sequence is 11 residues long. The ends were cut back, 4 bases at V and 8 bases at J, with 11 bases in the middle. CDR3 loop: CSAKPGLGYTF. The CDR3 DNA reads as TGCAGTGCTAAACCCGGCCTGGGCTACACCTTC.

This clone was found a few times. The J gene is TRBJ1-5, the V gene TRBV7-2; possible D gene TRBD1, 5 bases. V lost 5 bases, J lost 8 bases, and 13 bases lay in between. Germline lookup yields CDR1 SGHTA and CDR2 FQGNSA. CDR3 size: 13 residues. DNA for the CDR3: TGTGCCAGCAGCGTGACAGCTCTGGAGCCCCAGCATTTT. Amino acids: CASSVTALEPQHF.

This clone was recorded a few times. The chain couples TRBV5-8 to TRBJ1-2; no clear D. The V end lost 7 bases, the J end lost 3 bases, and 7 bases lay between the germline ends. From germline, CDR1 is SGHTS and CDR2 YDEGEE. The CDR3 is made up of 11 amino acids. The CDR3 loop reads CASGPDYGYTF. CDR3 DNA: TGTGCCAGCGGTCCCGACTATGGCTACACCTTC.

The rearrangement links TRBV7-6 to TRBJ1-2; D gene uncertain. The CDR3 is 15 amino acids. The ends were cut back, 5 bases at V and 7 bases at J, with 20 bases in the middle. Per the germline V gene, CDR1 is SGHVS and CDR2 is FNYEAQ. The CDR3 loop is CASSAAVDQSSGYTF. The CDR3 coding sequence is TGTGCCAGCAGCGCGGCCGTCGATCAGTCCTCTGGCTACACCTTC. Based on the CDR3 plus reference TRBV7-6 and TRBJ1-2, the full variable domain is GAGVSQSPRYKVTKRGQDVALRCDPISGHVSLYWYRQALGQGPEFLTYFNYEAQQDKSGLPNDRFSAERPEGSISTLTIQRTEQRDSAMYRCASSAAVDQSSGYTFGSGTRLTVV.

This clone came up a few times. The gene calls are TRBV7-3 and TRBJ2-2; TRBD1 aligns across 7 bases. This CDR3 has 15 residues. V was pared by 6 bases and J by 4 bases, with 8 bases of the junction left unmatched. The V gene's germline CDR1 is SGHTA and CDR2 FQGTGA. The CDR3 loop is CASSRDRAVTGELFF. The CDR3 region has the DNA TGTGCCAGCAGTCGAGACAGGGCGGTCACCGGGGAGCTGTTTTTT.

The chain couples TRBV5-4 to TRBJ1-2; 7 bases align to TRBD1. V gave up 4 bases and J gave up 8 bases; unmatched junction bases: 17. Germline CDR1 reads SGHNT; CDR2 reads YYREEE (reference sequence). The CDR3 loop spans 16 amino acids. The CDR3 reads CASSPSLADRARGYTF. DNA for the CDR3: TGTGCCAGCAGCCCCTCCCTCGCCGACAGGGCTCGAGGCTACACCTTC.

This rearrangement joins TRBV6-5 to TRBJ1-1, with D hard to call. Germline-derived CDR1 and CDR2 are MNHEY and SVGAGI. The ends were cut back, 0 bases at V and 5 bases at J, with 7 bases in the middle. CDR3 length: 13 amino acids. The CDR3 DNA is TGTGCCAGCAGTTACTCCTCACGGACTGAAGCTTTCTTT. It codes for CASSYSSRTEAFF.

The genes are TRBV4-3 and TRBJ2-6; TRBD1 aligns across 7 bases. The germline V gene encodes CDR1 LGHNA and CDR2 YSLEER. The CDR3 has 16 residues. Losses at the gene ends were 3 bases for V and 2 bases for J; bases not matched to a gene: 4. The CDR3 region has the DNA TGCGCCAGCAGCCAGATTACAGGGGCTGGGGCCAACGTCCTGACTTTC. Its translation is CASSQITGAGANVLTF.

This clone showed up just a few times. The chain has TRBV9 and TRBJ1-2; maybe TRBD1 (5 bases). Looked up from germline, CDR1 is SGDLS and CDR2 is YYNGEE. This CDR3 region has 17 residues. V gave up 4 bases and J gave up 4 bases, with 23 bases separating them. In nucleotides, the CDR3 is TGTGCCAGCAGCTCCCGGACAACCCCTGGAAGCTCCTATGGCTACACCTTC. As protein: CASSSRTTPGSSYGYTF. Supplemented by reference TRBV9 and TRBJ1-2, the full variable domain reads DSGVTQTPKHLITATGQRVTLRCSPRSGDLSVYWYQQSLDQGLQFLIQYYNGEERAKGNILERFSAQQFPDLHSELNLSSLELGDSALYFCASSSRTTPGSSYGYTFGSGTRLTVV.

Remarks on this clone: One end of the junction varies from germline; a read error may be responsible. This sequence joins TRBV7-2 and TRBJ2-5; 11 nucleotides line up with TRBD1. This CDR3 has 15 amino acids. Germline CDR1 SGHTA, CDR2 FQGNSA. CDR3: CASTLGTGGLETQYF. In nucleotides, the CDR3 is TGTGCCAGCACCTTAGGGACAGGGGGTTTAGAGACCCAGTACTTC.

The sample holds a few counts of this clone. Relative to the germline gene, one junction end is altered; a read error may explain this. This sequence joins TRBV7-7 and TRBJ2-3; 7 bases map to TRBD2. CDR3 length: 17 residues. Germline V gene sequence: CDR1 SSHAT, CDR2 FNYEAQ (reference sequence). The CDR3 region is CASSLNDGGSGTDTQYF. The CDR3 DNA is TGTGCTAGCAGCTTGAATGACGGGGGGTCGGGCACAGATACGCAGTATTTT.

This sequence joins TRBV28 and TRBJ1-1, with a weak D call TRBD1 (6 bases). Trimming cost V 5 bases and J 11 bases, with 15 bases left between them. The CDR3 is 12 residues long. CDR1 is MDHEN and CDR2 is SYDVKM in the germline V gene. This CDR3 reads CASSPLVGGAFF. In DNA, the CDR3 is TGTGCCAGCAGTCCCTTAGTAGGGGGGGCTTTCTTT.

The chain uses TRBV2 and TRBJ2-7; 10 bases align to TRBD2. There are 15 residues in the CDR3. V dropped 6 bases and J dropped 5; count of bases not matched to a gene: 10. Per the germline V gene, CDR1 is SNHLY and CDR2 is FYNNEI. In nucleotides, the CDR3 is TGTGCCAGCAGCGGTTTACTAGCGGGGAAAGACGAGCAGTACTTC. It translates to CASSGLLAGKDEQYF.

Only a few counts were recorded for this clone. The V call is TRBV19, the J call TRBJ2-7; the match to TRBD1 covers 11 bases. This CDR3 spans 14 amino acids. The J segment lost 1 base and the V segment lost 6 bases, leaving 2 bases of the junction unmatched. CDR1 is LNHDA and CDR2 is SQIVND in the germline V gene (reference sequence). The CDR3 is CASRDRGQSYEQYF. The CDR3, as DNA: TGTGCCAGTAGGGACAGGGGGCAATCCTACGAGCAGTACTTC. The variable domain in full, completed from reference TRBV19 and TRBJ2-7, reads DGGITQSPKYLFRKEGQNVTLSCEQNLNHDAMYWYRQDPGQGLRLIYYSQIVNDFQKGDIAEGYSVSREKKESFPLTVTSAQKNPTAFYLCASRDRGQSYEQYFGPGTRLTVT.

This clone showed up just a few times. This chain connects TRBV6-6 to TRBJ1-3, with no clear D. The ends were cut back, 0 bases at V and 0 bases at J, with 9 bases in the middle. The germline CDR1 and CDR2 sequences are MNHNY and SVGAGI (reference sequence). The CDR3 runs to 16 residues. CDR3 sequence (DNA): TGTGCCAGCAGTTACTCCGCCGCGAGCTCTGGAAACACCATATATTTT. Translated: CASSYSAASSGNTIYF.

Regarding this clone: One end of the junction is discordant with germline, which a read error may explain. The chain is built from TRBV25-1 and TRBJ2-7, with a weak D call TRBD1 (6 bases). Per the germline V gene, CDR1 is MGHDK and CDR2 is SYGVNS. The CDR3 length is 12 residues. The CDR3 sequence: CASSPTTGKSRF. The CDR3 DNA reads TGTGCCAGCAGTCCCACTACAGGGAAGTCCAGATTC.

Written as DNA, the CDR3 is TGTGCCAGCAGCGTAAGTGGGGGCAACAATGAGCAGTTCTTC. Its translation: CASSVSGGNNEQFF. V gene TRBV9 combines with J gene TRBJ2-1; a possible D gene is TRBD1 (6 bases). This CDR3 has 14 residues. V lost 1 base to trimming and J lost 5 bases, with 10 bases between them. Germline V gives CDR1 SGDLS, CDR2 YYNGEE.